Below are 30 T cell receptor beta chains sequenced from a single sample in a study of spatial heterogeneity in lung cancer. MiXCR, applied by TCRdb to the 5' RACE reads, yields one record per CDR3 protein. Of some 20,000 distinct CDR3 sequences in the sample, around 3.2% are singletons; the top ten hold about 28%. Time point described: sample taken at primary tumor resection. The sample was PBMCs, taken at surgery. The source of these receptors is a female donor with early-stage non-small cell lung cancer.

This clonotype came up many times. This chain uses TRBV6-1 with TRBJ2-1; D perhaps matches TRBD2 (6 bases). CDR1 and CDR2 (germline): MNHNS, SASEGT. V was pared by 2 bases and J by 0 bases, with 11 bases between. This CDR3 region has 16 residues. CDR3 sequence (DNA): TGTGCCAGCAGTGAATTATCGGGGGTCTCCTACAATGAGCAGTTCTTC. Amino acid sequence: CASSELSGVSYNEQFF.

This clonotype was observed at least ten times. The chain couples TRBV20-1 to TRBJ2-7, with 10 bases matching TRBD1. CDR3 length equals 18 residues. Germline-derived CDR1 and CDR2 are DFQATT and SNEGSKA (reference sequence). Trimming at V came to 5 bases and at J to 2 bases, leaving 18 bases not matched to a gene. The CDR3 coding sequence is TGCAGTGCTTTCACGACAGGGGGCTTCCCGCAGAAACCCTACGAGCAGTACTTC. Its protein product is CSAFTTGGFPQKPYEQYF.

The chain recombines TRBV9 with TRBJ2-2; 11 bases fit TRBD2. Germline CDR1 is SGDLS and CDR2 is YYNGEE. The CDR3 has 17 amino acids. Trimming took 0 bases from V and 4 from J; bases not matched to a gene: 5. CDR3 protein: CASSVGPGTSGTGELFF. The CDR3 coding sequence is TGTGCCAGCAGCGTAGGCCCCGGGACTAGCGGCACCGGGGAGCTGTTTTTT. Looking up the rest from reference TRBV9 and TRBJ2-2 gives the full variable domain: DSGVTQTPKHLITATGQRVTLRCSPRSGDLSVYWYQQSLDQGLQFLIQYYNGEERAKGNILERFSAQQFPDLHSELNLSSLELGDSALYFCASSVGPGTSGTGELFFGEGSRLTVL.

This clonotype has a count of ten or more. The V call is TRBV10-3, the J call TRBJ2-7; 8 bases fit TRBD1. J was trimmed by 5 bases and V by 10 bases; bases with no gene match: 7. Germline CDR1 reads ENHRY; CDR2 reads SYGVKD. This CDR3 contains 12 residues. CDR3 in amino acids: CATTRGPNEQYF. CDR3 coding DNA: TGTGCCACTACCAGGGGGCCGAACGAGCAGTACTTC.

This clonotype has a count of ten or more. This chain uses TRBV6-2 or TRBV6-3 with TRBJ2-3, with TRBD2 identical over 14 bases. J lost 10 bases, V lost 5 bases, and 5 bases had no gene match. CDR3 length equals 14 residues. Germline V lookup: CDR1 MNHEY, CDR2 SVGEGT. For the CDR3, the DNA is TGTGCCAGCAGTACCGGGACTAGCGGGAGCCCGCAGTATTTT. Translation gives CASSTGTSGSPQYF.

The rearrangement links TRBV27 to TRBJ2-1; D ambiguous. V lost 2 bases and J 6 bases, leaving 11 bases between the germline ends. The CDR3 totals 14 residues. Germline lookup yields CDR1 MNHEY and CDR2 SMNVEV (reference sequence). CDR3 in DNA: TGTGCCAGCAGTTTAAGAGGAGTCGTCAATGAGCAGTTCTTC. It encodes CASSLRGVVNEQFF.

This clonotype has a count of ten or more. The chain couples TRBV6-5 to TRBJ2-5; 9 bases are shared with TRBD1. CDR1 is MNHEY and CDR2 is SVGAGI in the germline V gene. This CDR3 comprises 18 residues. The J segment lost 2 bases and the V segment lost 4 bases, leaving 14 bases of the junction unmatched. The CDR3 nucleotides are TGTGCCAGCAGTTCCCCCACCCGGGACAGGGTCGGGCAAGAGACCCAGTACTTC. Amino acid sequence: CASSSPTRDRVGQETQYF.

In its sample, this clonotype is medium-sized. This chain connects TRBV28 to TRBJ1-4; D is ambiguous. Germline V gene sequence: CDR1 MDHEN, CDR2 SYDVKM. The germline V and J ends were trimmed by 2 bases and 6 bases, with 13 bases remaining between them. The CDR3 loop spans 15 amino acids. The chain's CDR3 is CASSLSGSGYEKLFF. CDR3 bases: TGTGCCAGCAGTTTAAGTGGTTCAGGATATGAAAAACTGTTTTTT. Full variable domain (outside the CDR3, taken from reference TRBV28 and TRBJ1-4): DVKVTQSSRYLVKRTGEKVFLECVQDMDHENMFWYRQDPGLGLRLIYFSYDVKMKEKGDIPEGYSVSREKKERFSLILESASTNQTSMYLCASSLSGSGYEKLFFGSGTQLSVL.

This clonotype was seen at least ten times. This chain uses TRBV5-6 with TRBJ2-6, with unresolved D. The CDR3 is 14 amino acids. V lost 0 bases and J lost 6, with 7 bases in between. Per the germline V gene, CDR1 is SGHDT and CDR2 is YYEEEE. The CDR3 DNA sequence: TGTGCCAGCAGCTTGGGGGGTTCGGCCAACGTCCTGACTTTC. Amino acids: CASSLGGSANVLTF.

This clonotype was counted ten times or more. The chain carries TRBV20-1 and TRBJ1-1, with D unclear. This CDR3 has 11 amino acids. V was trimmed by 0 bases and J by 7 bases, leaving 6 bases between them. The V gene's germline CDR1 is DFQATT and CDR2 SNEGSKA (reference sequence). CDR3 protein: CSARDVFEAFF. The CDR3 DNA sequence: TGCAGTGCTAGAGATGTCTTTGAAGCTTTCTTT.

This clonotype occurred many times. V and J are TRBV7-8 and TRBJ1-6; possible D gene TRBD1, 6 bases. Trimming took 3 bases from V and 9 from J, leaving 18 bases between them. CDR1 and CDR2 from the germline V gene are SGHVS and FQNEAQ. This CDR3 has 16 residues. DNA of the CDR3: TGTGCCAGCAGCTTTCAGACAGGCGGAGCGGGTTCACCCCTCCACTTT. This gives the protein CASSFQTGGAGSPLHF.

This clonotype occurred many times. The rearrangement uses TRBV9 and TRBJ2-5; 9 nucleotides match TRBD1. CDR3 length equals 14 residues. From germline, CDR1 is SGDLS and CDR2 YYNGEE. V was pared by 3 bases and J by 6 bases, with 6 bases of the junction left unmatched. CDR3: CASSALQGAKTQYF. CDR3 nucleotides: TGTGCCAGCAGCGCCCTACAGGGGGCGAAGACCCAGTACTTC. Filled out from reference TRBV9 and TRBJ2-5, the complete variable domain reads DSGVTQTPKHLITATGQRVTLRCSPRSGDLSVYWYQQSLDQGLQFLIQYYNGEERAKGNILERFSAQQFPDLHSELNLSSLELGDSALYFCASSALQGAKTQYFGPGTRLLVL.

This clonotype has only a few counts. The V and J genes are TRBV4-1 and TRBJ1-2; a possible D gene is TRBD1 (6 bases). CDR3 length equals 16 residues. The V end lost 2 bases, the J end lost 6 bases, and 19 bases lay between the germline ends. The germline gives CDR1 MGHRA, CDR2 YSYEKL. CDR3 in amino acids: CASSQFSTGSGDGYTF. In DNA form, the CDR3 reads TGCGCCAGCAGCCAATTTTCGACAGGTTCAGGGGATGGCTACACCTTC.

This clonotype was detected many times. The V and J genes are TRBV20-1 and TRBJ2-7; D is ambiguous. The CDR3 is 14 residues long. V dropped 6 bases and J dropped 2 bases, with 17 bases sitting between them. Germline CDR1 is DFQATT and CDR2 is SNEGSKA (reference sequence). The CDR3 loop reads CSAEISAPPYEQYF. The CDR3 region has the DNA TGCAGTGCCGAGATTAGTGCCCCTCCCTACGAGCAGTACTTC.

This clonotype was counted ten times or more. The chain recombines TRBV12-3 or TRBV12-4 with TRBJ2-3, with D maybe TRBD1 (6 bases). There are 15 residues in the CDR3. The ends were cut back, 5 bases at V and 7 bases at J, with 19 bases in the middle. The CDR3 coding sequence is TGTGCCAGCAGTCGAGGACAGACCCAATCTCATACGCAGTATTTT. Its translation is CASSRGQTQSHTQYF.

This clonotype was observed at least ten times. This chain joins TRBV30 and TRBJ2-7; D uncertain. V lost 3 bases and J 3 bases, leaving 6 bases between the germline ends. Germline CDR1 reads GTSNPN; CDR2 reads SVGIG (reference sequence). This CDR3 has 11 residues. The CDR3 sequence: CAWSWDYEQYF. For the CDR3, the DNA is TGTGCCTGGAGCTGGGACTACGAGCAGTACTTC.

This clonotype was seen ten or more times. The gene calls are TRBV7-9 and TRBJ2-1; D unclear. The CDR3 extends over 14 amino acids. Germline CDR1 SEHNR, CDR2 FQNEAQ (reference sequence). The ends were cut back, 2 bases at V and 10 bases at J, with 15 bases in the middle. Written as DNA, the CDR3 is TGTGCCAGCAGCTTAAGTGCGAGCACCCCCGAGCAGTTCTTC. Translating it yields CASSLSASTPEQFF.

This clonotype was observed at least ten times. V usage is TRBV9 and J usage is TRBJ2-1; D remains ambiguous. From germline, CDR1 is SGDLS and CDR2 YYNGEE. The ends were cut back, 0 bases at V and 7 bases at J, with 8 bases in the middle. This CDR3 comprises 13 residues. CDR3 in amino acids: CASSVATRNEQFF. CDR3 DNA sequence: TGTGCCAGCAGCGTAGCTACAAGGAATGAGCAGTTCTTC.

This clonotype was counted at least ten times. The V and J genes are TRBV9 and TRBJ2-6; TRBD2 might be the D (6 bases). From germline, CDR1 is SGDLS and CDR2 YYNGEE. CDR3 length: 16 amino acids. Between the trimmed V and J ends, which lost 0 bases and 2 bases, there was a span of 9 bases. CDR3 in amino acids: CASSVGRVPGANVLTF. In DNA form, the CDR3 reads TGTGCCAGCAGCGTAGGGAGGGTACCTGGGGCCAACGTCCTGACTTTC.

The table lists this clonotype with many counts. CDR3 sequence (DNA): TGCAGTGCTTTCAGGGGGCTTCCTTACAATGAGCAGTTCTTC. It yields the protein CSAFRGLPYNEQFF. The chain uses TRBV20-1 and TRBJ2-1, with 8 bases that match TRBD1. Germline-derived CDR1 and CDR2 are DFQATT and SNEGSKA (reference sequence). The CDR3 loop spans 14 amino acids. Losses at the gene ends were 5 bases for V and 4 bases for J; bases not matched to a gene: 7.

In its sample, this clonotype was seen many times. The chain recombines TRBV20-1 with TRBJ1-2, with D tentatively TRBD1 (6 bases). CDR3 length: 14 amino acids. CDR1 DFQATT and CDR2 SNEGSKA come from the germline V gene (reference sequence). Trimming removed 0 bases at V and 4 bases at J, with 12 bases between. CDR3 sequence: CSARDVRTAYGYTF. In DNA form, the CDR3 reads TGCAGTGCTAGAGATGTTCGGACAGCCTATGGCTACACCTTC.

The chain links TRBV4-1 to TRBJ1-4, with D unresolved. Germline V CDR1 and CDR2: MGHRA, YSYEKL. This CDR3 spans 15 amino acids. V gave up 1 base and J gave up 0 bases, with 6 bases separating them. The CDR3 reads CASSQGQATNEKLFF. The CDR3 DNA sequence: TGCGCCAGCAGCCAAGGTCAAGCAACTAATGAAAAACTGTTTTTT.

There are many counts of this clonotype. The chain is built from TRBV6-1 and TRBJ2-3, with 14 bases lining up with TRBD2. The CDR3 runs 15 residues. V shed 7 bases, J shed 7 bases, and the junction held 7 bases outside the gene matches. CDR1 is MNHNS, CDR2 SASEGT, per germline. The CDR3 loop reads CASTGTSGSRNTQYF. The CDR3 region has the DNA TGTGCCAGCACCGGGACTAGCGGGAGTCGAAATACGCAGTATTTT.

The table lists this clonotype with many counts. The J gene is TRBJ1-2, the V gene TRBV5-1; D possibly corresponds to TRBD1 (5 bases). V shed 5 bases and J shed 7 bases, with 18 bases lying between them. The CDR3 covers 14 residues. The V gene's germline CDR1 is SGHRS and CDR2 YFSETQ. The CDR3 DNA follows: TGCGCCAGCAGGTTATCAGGGCAAGAGGGTGGCTACACCTTC. It is translated as CASRLSGQEGGYTF.

The rearrangement links TRBV6-1 to TRBJ2-3; D uncertain. The CDR3 is 12 amino acids. V lost 9 bases to trimming and J lost 2 bases, with 9 bases between them. The germline CDR1 and CDR2 sequences are MNHNS and SASEGT. This chain's CDR3 is CASTYYTDTQYF. DNA for the CDR3: TGTGCCAGTACTTATTACACAGATACGCAGTATTTT.

Ten or more counts support this clonotype. J is TRBJ2-3 and V is TRBV4-2; the match to TRBD2 covers 7 bases. V was pared by 4 bases and J by 2 bases, with 18 bases of the junction left unmatched. This CDR3 spans 19 amino acids. CDR1 LGHNA and CDR2 YNFKEQ come from the germline V gene. This CDR3 is CASSPDFKRGSGYTDTQYF. In DNA form, the CDR3 reads TGTGCCAGCAGCCCAGATTTTAAAAGGGGTAGCGGGTACACAGATACGCAGTATTTT.

This clonotype was observed at least ten times. The chain employs TRBV20-1 and TRBJ2-7; 13 bases match TRBD2. Germline values: CDR1 DFQATT, CDR2 SNEGSKA (reference sequence). The CDR3 has 17 amino acids. The trim removed 2 bases at V and 3 bases at J, leaving 10 bases unmatched. This chain's CDR3 is CSARPRLAGGRGYEQYF. In nucleotides, the CDR3 is TGCAGTGCTAGACCCCGACTAGCGGGAGGAAGGGGCTACGAGCAGTACTTC.

The sample holds many counts of this clonotype. The gene calls are TRBV27 and TRBJ2-7; 9 bases match TRBD2. CDR3 size: 14 residues. J lost 2 bases, V lost 4 bases, and 3 bases had no gene match. Per the germline V gene, CDR1 is MNHEY and CDR2 is SMNVEV (reference sequence). The CDR3 DNA reads TGTGCCAGCAGTTCCGGACTAGCGACCTACGAGCAGTACTTC. Translation gives CASSSGLATYEQYF.

This clonotype came up many times. The J gene is TRBJ2-5, the V gene TRBV4-2; D call uncertain. CDR1 is LGHNA and CDR2 is YNFKEQ in the germline V gene. The CDR3 is made up of 13 amino acids. Trimming stripped 1 base from V and 5 bases from J, with 8 bases between. CDR3 amino acids: CASSQVLVETQYF. The CDR3 nucleotides are TGTGCCAGCAGCCAAGTTCTTGTGGAGACCCAGTACTTC.

This clonotype was counted many times. The V call is TRBV28, the J call TRBJ2-1; 10 positions match TRBD2. The CDR3 extends over 17 amino acids. Trimming removed 4 bases from V and 3 bases from J; junction bases left unmatched: 9. From germline, CDR1 is MDHEN and CDR2 SYDVKM. The CDR3 reads CASSSSSSGSGYNEQFF. For the CDR3, the DNA is TGTGCCAGCAGTTCCTCCTCTAGCGGGAGTGGCTACAATGAGCAGTTCTTC.